This T cell receptor (beta chain) originates from a study of blood T cell repertoires in COVID-19. This CDR3 is built from 13 residues. The ends were cut back, 7 bases at V and 3 bases at J, with 10 bases in the middle. CDR1 is LNHDA, CDR2 SQIVND, per germline (reference sequence). Measured with immunoSEQ multiplex PCR; TCRdb has only the in-frame clones, and not every one. Here the sample spans about 33,000 clones, around 85% being singletons. The chain has TRBV19 and TRBJ1-3; D is undetermined. This sequence was found in a human donor in a cohort sampled during active COVID-19. Material: peripheral blood. CDR3 in amino acids: CASTGGRGNTIYF. DNA of the CDR3: TGTGCCAGTACAGGAGGACGTGGAAACACCATATATTTT.